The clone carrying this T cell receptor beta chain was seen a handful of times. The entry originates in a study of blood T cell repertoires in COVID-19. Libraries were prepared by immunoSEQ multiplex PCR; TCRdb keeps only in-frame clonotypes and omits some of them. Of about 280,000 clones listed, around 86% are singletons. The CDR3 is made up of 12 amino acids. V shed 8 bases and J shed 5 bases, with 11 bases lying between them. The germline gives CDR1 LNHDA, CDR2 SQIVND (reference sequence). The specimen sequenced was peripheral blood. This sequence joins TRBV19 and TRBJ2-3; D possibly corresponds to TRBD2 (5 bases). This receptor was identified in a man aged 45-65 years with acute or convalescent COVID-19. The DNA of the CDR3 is TGTGCCAGTCGGTCCCGGGAAGATACGCAGTATTTT. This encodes CASRSREDTQYF.